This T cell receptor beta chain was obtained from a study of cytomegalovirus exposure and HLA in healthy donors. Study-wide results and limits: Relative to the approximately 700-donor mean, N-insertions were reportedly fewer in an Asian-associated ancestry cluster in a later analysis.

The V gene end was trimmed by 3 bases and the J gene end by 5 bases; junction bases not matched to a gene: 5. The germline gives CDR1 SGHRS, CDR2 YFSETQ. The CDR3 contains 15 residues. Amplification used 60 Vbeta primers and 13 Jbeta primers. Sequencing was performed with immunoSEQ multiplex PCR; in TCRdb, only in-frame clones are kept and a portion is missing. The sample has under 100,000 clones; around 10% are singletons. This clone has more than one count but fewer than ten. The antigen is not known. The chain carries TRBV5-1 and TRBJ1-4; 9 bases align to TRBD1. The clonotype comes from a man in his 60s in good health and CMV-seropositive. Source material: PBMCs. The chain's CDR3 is CASSSNRGRNEKLFF. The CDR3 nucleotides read TGCGCCAGCAGCTCTAACAGGGGGCGGAATGAAAAACTGTTTTTT.